This T cell receptor (beta chain) was sequenced during a study of cytomegalovirus exposure and HLA in healthy donors. This PCR relied on a set of 60 Vbeta primers and 13 Jbeta primers. Libraries were prepared by immunoSEQ multiplex PCR; TCRdb keeps only in-frame clonotypes and omits some of them. This repertoire comprises approximately 140,000 clones; its ten largest clones make up about 2.2%. This CDR3 spans 14 amino acids. From germline, CDR1 is SQVTM and CDR2 ANQGSEA. Trimming removed 6 bases from V and 0 bases from J, with 14 bases in between. General study results and limits: In a later analysis, across HLA loci, associated TCR counts were highest for DRB1, lowest for HLA-C.

Worth noting for this clone: The antigen remains undetermined.

Sequencing was done on a sample of PBMCs. This TCR derives from a woman between 18 and 30 years old in good health and CMV-seronegative. This rearrangement joins TRBV29-1 to TRBJ1-1; TRBD1 might be the D (6 bases). The CDR3 loop is CSVDVTGVNTEAFF. CDR3 DNA sequence: TGCAGCGTGGATGTGACAGGAGTGAACACTGAAGCTTTCTTT.